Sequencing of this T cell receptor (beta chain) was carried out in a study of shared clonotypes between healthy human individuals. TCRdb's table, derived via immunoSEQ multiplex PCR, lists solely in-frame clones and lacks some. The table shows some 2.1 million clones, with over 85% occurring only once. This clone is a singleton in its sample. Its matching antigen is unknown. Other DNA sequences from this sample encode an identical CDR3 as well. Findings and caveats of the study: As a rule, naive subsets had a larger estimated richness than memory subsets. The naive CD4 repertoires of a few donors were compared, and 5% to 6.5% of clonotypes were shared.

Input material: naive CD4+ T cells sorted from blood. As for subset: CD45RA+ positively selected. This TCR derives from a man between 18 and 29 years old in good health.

The chain's CDR3 is CASSDSASSYEQYF. The CDR3 DNA is TGTGCCAGCAGTGACAGCGCGAGCTCCTACGAGCAGTACTTC. The V call is TRBV25-1, the J call TRBJ2-7; D is unclear. V lost 3 bases and J lost 0, with 9 bases in between. Germline V lookup: CDR1 MGHDK, CDR2 SYGVNS. This CDR3 has 14 amino acids.